This TCR beta chain was found in a study of response to subunit inactivated influenza vaccine. General study findings and limits: Seasonal influenza vaccination, on each occasion, was suggested by the authors to recruit few new T cells.

A word on this clonotype: Its target is not known.

TCRdb redid the calling of the RT-PCR reads with MiXCR, one entry per CDR3 protein. The sample contains 490,000 or so distinct CDR3 sequences, around 8% of which appear only once. This CDR3 is 15 amino acids long. Per germline, CDR1 MGHRA and CDR2 YSYEKL. Trimming pared 0 bases from V and 1 base from J, leaving 8 bases between. This specimen consisted of PBMCs from blood, obtained roughly 24 months after vaccination. V and J are TRBV4-1 and TRBJ2-3, with D hard to call. The sequence was obtained from a man aged 50-75 years who received an inactivated influenza vaccine. The CDR3 DNA is TGCGCCAGCAGCCAAGATTGGTTGGGCACAGATACGCAGTATTTT. Its protein product is CASSQDWLGTDTQYF.